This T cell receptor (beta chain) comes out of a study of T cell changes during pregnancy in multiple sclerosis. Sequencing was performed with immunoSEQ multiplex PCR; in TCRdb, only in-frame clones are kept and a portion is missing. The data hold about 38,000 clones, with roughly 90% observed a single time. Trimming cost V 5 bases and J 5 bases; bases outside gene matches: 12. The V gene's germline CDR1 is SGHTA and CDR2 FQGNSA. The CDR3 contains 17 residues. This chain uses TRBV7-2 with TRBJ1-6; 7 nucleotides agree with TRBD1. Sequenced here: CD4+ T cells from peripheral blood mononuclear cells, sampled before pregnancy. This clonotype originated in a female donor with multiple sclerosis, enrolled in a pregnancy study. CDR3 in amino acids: CASSPLTPGTDNSPLHF. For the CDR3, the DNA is TGTGCCAGCAGCCCGCTGACCCCCGGGACAGATAATTCACCCCTCCACTTT.